A selection of T cell receptor beta chains follows, all from one sample in a study of cytomegalovirus exposure and HLA in healthy donors. The method was immunoSEQ multiplex PCR; TCRdb's version includes in-frame clones alone and lacks a portion of them. The sample lists approximately 30,000 clones, roughly 44% occurring once. The source material was PBMCs. The receptor set was obtained from a woman aged 50 to 60 in good health and CMV-seronegative. The CDR3 runs from the conserved cysteine through the conserved F or W. The D gene is left open where the match is weak. A clone size is listed for some rows: how often the clone was seen (once, few, many), or a class if it is expanded.

J gene	clone size	D gene	V gene	CDR3 protein	CDR3 DNA
TRBJ2-7	few	NA	TRBV28	CASSPTHRVGEQYF	TGTGCCAGCAGCCCCACGCATCGGGTTGGCGAGCAGTACTTC
TRBJ1-5	few	TRBD1	TRBV6-1	CATTGPVQPQHF	TGTGCCACGACAGGGCCGGTTCAGCCCCAGCATTTT
TRBJ2-5	NA	NA	TRBV28	CASSGEFGGAETQYF	TGTGCCAGCAGTGGTGAGTTTGGGGGGGCAGAGACCCAGTACTTC
TRBJ1-2	once	TRBD1	TRBV9	CASSRDRAGYTF	TGTGCCAGCAGCCGCGACAGGGCCGGCTACACCTTC
TRBJ1-2	few	NA	TRBV5-4	CASSLGRGGGYTF	TGTGCCAGCAGCTTGGGACGGGGTGGCGGCTACACCTTC
TRBJ2-7	NA	NA	TRBV9	CASSVQGTPLYEQYF	TGTGCCAGCAGCGTACAGGGAACCCCCCTCTACGAGCAGTACTTC
TRBJ2-7	few	NA	TRBV21-1	CASGRDRSFYEQYF	TGTGCCAGCGGTCGGGACAGAAGTTTCTACGAGCAGTACTTC
TRBJ1-2	few	NA	TRBV6-1	CASSLRGSSYGYTF	TGTGCCAGCAGCTTACGGGGAAGTAGCTATGGCTACACCTTC
TRBJ2-7	few	NA	TRBV28	CASSLVIAVVREQYF	TGTGCCAGCAGTCTGGTCATAGCGGTGGTTCGCGAGCAGTACTTC
TRBJ1-2	few	TRBD1	TRBV10-3	CATPGQGTYGYTF	TGTGCCACCCCGGGACAGGGGACATATGGCTACACCTTC
TRBJ1-5	NA	NA	TRBV19	CASNMGAAYSNQPQHF	TGTGCCAGTAACATGGGGGCAGCTTATAGCAATCAGCCCCAGCATTTT
TRBJ2-7	NA	TRBD1	TRBV4-1	CASSQGWTGTGAYEQYF	TGCGCCAGCAGCCAAGGATGGACCGGGACAGGAGCCTACGAGCAGTACTTC
TRBJ2-7	medium-sized	TRBD1	TRBV19	CASSIDRRQGAEQYF	TGTGCCAGTAGTATAGATCGGAGACAGGGGGCCGAGCAGTACTTC
TRBJ2-5	few	TRBD1	TRBV5-4	CASSLGGQYQETQYF	TGTGCCAGCAGCTTGGGGGGACAGTACCAAGAGACCCAGTACTTC
TRBJ2-6	NA	TRBD2	TRBV5-1	CASSLASGRIISGANVLTF	TGCGCCAGCAGCTTGGCTAGCGGGAGGATAATCTCTGGGGCCAACGTCCTGACTTTC
TRBJ2-5	NA	TRBD1	TRBV5-1	CASSQLTGEETQYF	TGCGCCAGCAGCCAGTTGACAGGGGAAGAGACCCAGTACTTC
TRBJ1-1	NA	TRBD1	TRBV5-4	CASSGQGPNTEAFF	TGTGCCAGCAGCGGACAGGGGCCGAACACTGAAGCTTTCTTT
TRBJ1-1	few	NA	TRBV15	CATSRGMGAERGHTEAFF	TGTGCCACCAGCAGAGGTATGGGGGCGGAGAGAGGGCACACTGAAGCTTTCTTT
TRBJ1-2	NA	TRBD1	TRBV30	CAWSPTGVGYGYTF	TGTGCCTGGTCCCCGACAGGGGTGGGCTATGGCTACACCTTC
TRBJ2-5	NA	TRBD2	TRBV5-1	CASSLVQRGGQETQYF	TGCGCCAGCAGCTTGGTTCAGCGGGGGGGCCAAGAGACCCAGTACTTC
TRBJ2-5	NA	TRBD2	TRBV18	CASSLNRGAGMETQYF	TGTGCCAGCTCACTGAATCGGGGAGCGGGAATGGAGACCCAGTACTTC
TRBJ2-7	few	NA	TRBV5-4	CASSSPGSPYEQYF	TGTGCCAGCAGCTCCCCGGGGAGCCCCTACGAGCAGTACTTC
TRBJ2-3	few	NA	TRBV12-1	CASSSLSDRTDTQYF	TGTGCCAGCAGCTCCCTTAGCGACCGCACAGATACGCAGTATTTT